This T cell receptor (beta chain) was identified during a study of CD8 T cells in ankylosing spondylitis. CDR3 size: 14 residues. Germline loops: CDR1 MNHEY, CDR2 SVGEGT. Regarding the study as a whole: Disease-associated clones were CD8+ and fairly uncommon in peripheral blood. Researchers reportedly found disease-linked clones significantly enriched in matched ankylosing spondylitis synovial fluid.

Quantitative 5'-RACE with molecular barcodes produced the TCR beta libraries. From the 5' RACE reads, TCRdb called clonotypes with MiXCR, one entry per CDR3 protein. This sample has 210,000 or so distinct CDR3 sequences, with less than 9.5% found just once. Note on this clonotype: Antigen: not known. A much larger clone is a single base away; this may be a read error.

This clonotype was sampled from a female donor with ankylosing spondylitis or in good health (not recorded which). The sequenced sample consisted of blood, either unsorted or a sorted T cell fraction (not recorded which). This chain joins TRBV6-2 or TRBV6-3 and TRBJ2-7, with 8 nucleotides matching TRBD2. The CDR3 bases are TGTGCCAGCAGCCCACTAGCGGACTCCTACGGGCAGTACTTC. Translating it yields CASSPLADSYGQYF.